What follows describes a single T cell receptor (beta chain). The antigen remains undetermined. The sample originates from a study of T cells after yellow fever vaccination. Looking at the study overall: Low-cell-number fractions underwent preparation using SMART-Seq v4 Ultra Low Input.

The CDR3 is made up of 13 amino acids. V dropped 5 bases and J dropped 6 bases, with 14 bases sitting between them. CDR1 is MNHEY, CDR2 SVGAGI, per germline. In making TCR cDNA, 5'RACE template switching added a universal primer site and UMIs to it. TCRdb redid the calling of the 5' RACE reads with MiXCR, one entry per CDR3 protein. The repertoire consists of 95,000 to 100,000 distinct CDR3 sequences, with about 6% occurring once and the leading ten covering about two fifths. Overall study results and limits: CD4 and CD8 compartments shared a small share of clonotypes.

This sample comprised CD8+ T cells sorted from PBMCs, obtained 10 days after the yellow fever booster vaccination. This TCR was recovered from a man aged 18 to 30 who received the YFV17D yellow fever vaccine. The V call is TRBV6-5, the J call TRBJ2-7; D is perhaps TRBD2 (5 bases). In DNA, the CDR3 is TGTGCCAGCAGTAGGTTCCCGGAGGCCGAGCAGTACTTC. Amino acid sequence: CASSRFPEAEQYF.